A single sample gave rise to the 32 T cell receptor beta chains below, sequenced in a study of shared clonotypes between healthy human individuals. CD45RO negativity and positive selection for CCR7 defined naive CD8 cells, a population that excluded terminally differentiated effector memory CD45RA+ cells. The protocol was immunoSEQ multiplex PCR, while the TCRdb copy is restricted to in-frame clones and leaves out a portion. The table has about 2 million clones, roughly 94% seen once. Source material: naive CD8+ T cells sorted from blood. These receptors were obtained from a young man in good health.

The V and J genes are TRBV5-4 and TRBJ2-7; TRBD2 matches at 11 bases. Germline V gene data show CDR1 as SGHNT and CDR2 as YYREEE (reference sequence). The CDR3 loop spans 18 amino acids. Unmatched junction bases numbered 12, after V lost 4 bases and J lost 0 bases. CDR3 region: CASSPSASGGPYSYEQYF. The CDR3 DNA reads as TGTGCCAGCAGCCCCTCGGCTAGCGGGGGGCCCTACTCCTACGAGCAGTACTTC.

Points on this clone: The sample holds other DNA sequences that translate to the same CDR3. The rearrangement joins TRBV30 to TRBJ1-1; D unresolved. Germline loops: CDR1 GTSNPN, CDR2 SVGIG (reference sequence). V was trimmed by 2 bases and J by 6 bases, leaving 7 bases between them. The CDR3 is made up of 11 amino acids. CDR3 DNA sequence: TGTGCCTGGAGTCCCCTCGCTGAAGCTTTCTTT. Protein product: CAWSPLAEAFF.

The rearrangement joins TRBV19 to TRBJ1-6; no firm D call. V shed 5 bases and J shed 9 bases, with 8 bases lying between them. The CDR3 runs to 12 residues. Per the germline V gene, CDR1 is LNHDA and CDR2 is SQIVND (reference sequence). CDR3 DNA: TGTGCCAGTAGTCTCCAAGGTTCACCCCTCCACTTT. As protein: CASSLQGSPLHF.

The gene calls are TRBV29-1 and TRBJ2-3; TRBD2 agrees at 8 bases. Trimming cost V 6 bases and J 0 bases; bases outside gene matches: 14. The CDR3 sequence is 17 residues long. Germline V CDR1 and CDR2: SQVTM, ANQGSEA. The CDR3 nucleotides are TGCAGCGTATCCGGGACTAGGGAGAGTGAGAGCACAGATACGCAGTATTTT. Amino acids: CSVSGTRESESTDTQYF.

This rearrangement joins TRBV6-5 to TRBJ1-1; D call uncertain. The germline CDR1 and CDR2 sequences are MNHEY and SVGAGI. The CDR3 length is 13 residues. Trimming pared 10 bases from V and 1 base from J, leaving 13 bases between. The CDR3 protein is CATAVSENTEAFF. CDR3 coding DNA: TGTGCCACAGCAGTGTCAGAGAACACTGAAGCTTTCTTT.

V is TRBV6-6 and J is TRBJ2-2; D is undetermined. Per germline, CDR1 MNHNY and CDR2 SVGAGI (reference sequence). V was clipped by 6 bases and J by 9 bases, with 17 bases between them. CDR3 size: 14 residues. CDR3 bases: TGTGCCAGCAGGACGGACCCCGTTTTTTGGGAGCTGTTTTTT. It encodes CASRTDPVFWELFF.

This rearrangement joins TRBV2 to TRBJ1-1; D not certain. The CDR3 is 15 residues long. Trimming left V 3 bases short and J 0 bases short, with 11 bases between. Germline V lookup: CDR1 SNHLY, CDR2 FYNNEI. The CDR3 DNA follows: TGTGCCAGCAGTGAGACACTTCGAATGAACACTGAAGCTTTCTTT. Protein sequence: CASSETLRMNTEAFF.

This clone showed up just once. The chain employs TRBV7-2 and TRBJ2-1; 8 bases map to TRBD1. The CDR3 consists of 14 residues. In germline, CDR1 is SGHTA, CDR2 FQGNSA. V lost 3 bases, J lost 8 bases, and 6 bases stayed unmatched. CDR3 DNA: TGTGCCAGCAGCTTGGGGACAGGAAGCTATGAGCAGTTCTTC. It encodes CASSLGTGSYEQFF.

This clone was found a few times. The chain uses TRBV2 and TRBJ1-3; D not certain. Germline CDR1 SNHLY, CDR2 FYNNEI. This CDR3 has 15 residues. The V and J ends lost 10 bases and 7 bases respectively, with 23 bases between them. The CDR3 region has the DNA TGTGCCACGACCCAGTTTCAGGAGTCCGTGAACACCATATATTTT. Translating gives CATTQFQESVNTIYF. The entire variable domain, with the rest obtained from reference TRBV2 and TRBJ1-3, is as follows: EPEVTQTPSHQVTQMGQEVILRCVPISNHLYFYWYRQILGQKVEFLVSFYNNEISEKSEIFDDQFSVERPDGSNFTLKIRSTKLEDSAMYFCATTQFQESVNTIYFGEGSWLTVV.

In nucleotides, the CDR3 is TGTGCCAGCAGCCACAGGGGGAGGTACGAGCAGTACTTC. It yields the protein CASSHRGRYEQYF. The chain combines TRBV14 with TRBJ2-7; tentative D call: TRBD1 (7 bases). The CDR3 is 13 amino acids. The V gene lost 3 bases and the J gene lost 4 bases, with 10 bases spanning the gap. Germline V gene data show CDR1 as SGHDN and CDR2 as FVKESK.

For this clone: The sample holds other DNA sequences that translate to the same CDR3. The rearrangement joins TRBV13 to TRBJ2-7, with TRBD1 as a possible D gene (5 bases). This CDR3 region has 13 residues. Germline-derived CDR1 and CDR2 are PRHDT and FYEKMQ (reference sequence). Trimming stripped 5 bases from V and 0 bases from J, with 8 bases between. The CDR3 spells CASSSDSSYEQYF. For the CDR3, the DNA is TGTGCCAGCAGCAGCGACAGCTCCTACGAGCAGTACTTC.

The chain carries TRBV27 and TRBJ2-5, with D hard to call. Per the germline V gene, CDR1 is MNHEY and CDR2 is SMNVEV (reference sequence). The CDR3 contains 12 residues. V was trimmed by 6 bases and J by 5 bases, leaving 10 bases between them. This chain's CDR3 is CASRHVDETQYF. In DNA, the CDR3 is TGTGCCAGCAGGCACGTAGATGAGACCCAGTACTTC.

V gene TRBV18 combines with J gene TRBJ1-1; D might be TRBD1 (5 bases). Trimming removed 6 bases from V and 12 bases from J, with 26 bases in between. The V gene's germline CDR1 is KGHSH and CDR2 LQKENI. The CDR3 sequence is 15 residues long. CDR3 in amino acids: CASSDEDKGVEGSFF. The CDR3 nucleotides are TGTGCCAGCTCCGACGAGGACAAAGGGGTTGAGGGATCTTTCTTT. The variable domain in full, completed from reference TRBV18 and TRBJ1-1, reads NAGVMQNPRHLVRRRGQEARLRCSPMKGHSHVYWYRQLPEEGLKFMVYLQKENIIDESGMPKERFSAEFPKEGPSILRIQQVVRGDSAAYFCASSDEDKGVEGSFFGQGTRLTVV.

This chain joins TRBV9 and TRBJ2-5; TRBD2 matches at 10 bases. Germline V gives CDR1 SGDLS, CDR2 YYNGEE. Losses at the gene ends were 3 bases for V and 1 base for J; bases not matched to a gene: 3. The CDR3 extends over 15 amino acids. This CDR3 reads CASSDERGGQETQYF. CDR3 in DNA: TGTGCCAGCAGCGATGAGCGGGGGGGCCAAGAGACCCAGTACTTC. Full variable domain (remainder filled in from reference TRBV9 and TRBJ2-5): DSGVTQTPKHLITATGQRVTLRCSPRSGDLSVYWYQQSLDQGLQFLIQYYNGEERAKGNILERFSAQQFPDLHSELNLSSLELGDSALYFCASSDERGGQETQYFGPGTRLLVL.

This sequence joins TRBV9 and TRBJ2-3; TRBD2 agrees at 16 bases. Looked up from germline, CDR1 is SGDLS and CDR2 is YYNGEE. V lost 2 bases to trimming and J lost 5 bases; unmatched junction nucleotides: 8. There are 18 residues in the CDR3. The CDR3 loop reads CASSVWGLAGGPQDTQYF. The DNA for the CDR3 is TGTGCCAGCAGCGTCTGGGGACTAGCGGGAGGGCCCCAAGATACGCAGTATTTT.

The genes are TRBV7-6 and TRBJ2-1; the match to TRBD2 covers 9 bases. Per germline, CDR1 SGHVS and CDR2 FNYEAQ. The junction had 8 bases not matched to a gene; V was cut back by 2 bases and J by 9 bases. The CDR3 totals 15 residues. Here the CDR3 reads CASSLWASGVGEQFF. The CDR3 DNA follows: TGTGCCAGCAGCTTATGGGCTAGCGGGGTCGGTGAGCAGTTCTTC. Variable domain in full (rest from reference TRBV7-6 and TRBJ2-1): GAGVSQSPRYKVTKRGQDVALRCDPISGHVSLYWYRQALGQGPEFLTYFNYEAQQDKSGLPNDRFSAERPEGSISTLTIQRTEQRDSAMYRCASSLWASGVGEQFFGPGTRLTVL.

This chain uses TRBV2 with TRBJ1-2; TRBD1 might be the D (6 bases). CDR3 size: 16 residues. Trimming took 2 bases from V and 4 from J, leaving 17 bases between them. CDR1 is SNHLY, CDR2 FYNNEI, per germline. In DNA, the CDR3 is TGTGCCAGCAGTGAATATAGGGAGGGGGGAGCCTATGGCTACACCTTC. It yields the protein CASSEYREGGAYGYTF.

CDR3 sequence reads: CASSLSGGGNYGYTF. The CDR3 bases are TGTGCCAGCAGCCTTAGTGGGGGAGGTAACTATGGCTACACCTTC. This chain joins TRBV9 and TRBJ1-2; tentative D call: TRBD1 (5 bases). Trimming left V 4 bases short and J 1 base short, with 14 bases between. CDR3 length: 15 amino acids. Germline-derived CDR1 and CDR2 are SGDLS and YYNGEE.

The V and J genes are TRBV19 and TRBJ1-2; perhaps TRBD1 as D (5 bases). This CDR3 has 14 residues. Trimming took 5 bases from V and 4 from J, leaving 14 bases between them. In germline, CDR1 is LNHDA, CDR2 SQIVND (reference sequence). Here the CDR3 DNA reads TGTGCCAGTAGTGTCCCCGGGGGGGTCTATGGCTACACCTTC. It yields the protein CASSVPGGVYGYTF.

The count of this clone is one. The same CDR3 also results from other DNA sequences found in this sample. The CDR3 spells CASSAGEGPQHF. Here the CDR3 DNA reads TGTGCCAGCAGTGCAGGAGAGGGGCCCCAGCATTTT. The chain couples TRBV2 to TRBJ1-5; the D is unclear. V was cut by 4 bases and J by 9 bases, with 10 bases left in between. From germline, CDR1 is SNHLY and CDR2 FYNNEI. The CDR3 extends over 12 amino acids. Variable domain in full (rest from reference TRBV2 and TRBJ1-5): EPEVTQTPSHQVTQMGQEVILRCVPISNHLYFYWYRQILGQKVEFLVSFYNNEISEKSEIFDDQFSVERPDGSNFTLKIRSTKLEDSAMYFCASSAGEGPQHFGDGTRLSIL.

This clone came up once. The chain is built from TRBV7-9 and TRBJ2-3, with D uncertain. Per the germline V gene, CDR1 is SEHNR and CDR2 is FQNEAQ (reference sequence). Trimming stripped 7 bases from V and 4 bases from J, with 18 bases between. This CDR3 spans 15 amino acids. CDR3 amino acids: CASITPGHAPDTQYF. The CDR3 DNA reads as TGTGCCAGCATAACCCCCGGCCATGCCCCAGATACGCAGTATTTT.

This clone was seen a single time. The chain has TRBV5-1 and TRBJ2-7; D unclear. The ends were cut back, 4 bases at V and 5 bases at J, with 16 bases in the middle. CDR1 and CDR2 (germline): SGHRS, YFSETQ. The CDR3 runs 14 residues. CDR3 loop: CASSPNILSDEQYF. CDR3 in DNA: TGCGCCAGCAGCCCAAACATCCTTTCCGACGAGCAGTACTTC. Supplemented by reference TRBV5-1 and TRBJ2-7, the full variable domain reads KAGVTQTPRYLIKTRGQQVTLSCSPISGHRSVSWYQQTPGQGLQFLFEYFSETQRNKGNFPGRFSGRQFSNSRSEMNVSTLELGDSALYLCASSPNILSDEQYFGPGTRLTVT.

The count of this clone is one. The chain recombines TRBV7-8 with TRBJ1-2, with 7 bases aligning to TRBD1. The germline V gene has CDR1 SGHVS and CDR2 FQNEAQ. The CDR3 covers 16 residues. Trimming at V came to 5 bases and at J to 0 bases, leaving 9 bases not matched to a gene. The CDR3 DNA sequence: TGTGCCAGCAGCCCAGACAGGGTAACCTCTAACTATGGCTACACCTTC. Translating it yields CASSPDRVTSNYGYTF.

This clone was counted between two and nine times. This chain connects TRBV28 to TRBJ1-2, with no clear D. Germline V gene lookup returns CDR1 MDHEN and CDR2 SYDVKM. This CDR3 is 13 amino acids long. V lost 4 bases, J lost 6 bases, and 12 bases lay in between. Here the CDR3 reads CASSSTGGNGYTF. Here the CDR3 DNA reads TGTGCCAGCAGTTCGACGGGCGGGAATGGCTACACCTTC.

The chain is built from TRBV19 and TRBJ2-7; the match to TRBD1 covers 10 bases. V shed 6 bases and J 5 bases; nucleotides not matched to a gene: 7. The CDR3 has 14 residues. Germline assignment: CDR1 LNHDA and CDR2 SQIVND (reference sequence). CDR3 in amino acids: CASSDPGTGDEQYF. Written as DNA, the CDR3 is TGTGCCAGTAGCGATCCCGGGACAGGGGACGAGCAGTACTTC. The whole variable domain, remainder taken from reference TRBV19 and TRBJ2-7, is DGGITQSPKYLFRKEGQNVTLSCEQNLNHDAMYWYRQDPGQGLRLIYYSQIVNDFQKGDIAEGYSVSREKKESFPLTVTSAQKNPTAFYLCASSDPGTGDEQYFGPGTRLTVT.

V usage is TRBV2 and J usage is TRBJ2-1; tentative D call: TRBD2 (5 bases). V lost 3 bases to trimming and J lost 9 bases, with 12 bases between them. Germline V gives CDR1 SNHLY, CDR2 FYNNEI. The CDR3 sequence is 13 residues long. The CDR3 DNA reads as TGTGCCAGCAGTGAGGCTGTAGCGTTTGAGCAGTTCTTC. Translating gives CASSEAVAFEQFF.

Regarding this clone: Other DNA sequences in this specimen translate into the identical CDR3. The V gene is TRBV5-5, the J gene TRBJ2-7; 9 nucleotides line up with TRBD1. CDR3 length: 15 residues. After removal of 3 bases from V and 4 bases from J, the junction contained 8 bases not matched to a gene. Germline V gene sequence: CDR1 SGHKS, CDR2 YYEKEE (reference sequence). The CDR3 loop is CASSSPDRGTYEQYF. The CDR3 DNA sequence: TGTGCCAGCAGCTCGCCCGACAGGGGGACTTACGAGCAGTACTTC.

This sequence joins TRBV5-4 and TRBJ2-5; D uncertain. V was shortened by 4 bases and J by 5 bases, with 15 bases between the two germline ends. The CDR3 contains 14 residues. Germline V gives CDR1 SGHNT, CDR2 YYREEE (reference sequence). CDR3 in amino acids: CASSGLGFLETQYF. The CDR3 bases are TGTGCCAGCAGCGGCCTAGGATTCCTTGAGACCCAGTACTTC.

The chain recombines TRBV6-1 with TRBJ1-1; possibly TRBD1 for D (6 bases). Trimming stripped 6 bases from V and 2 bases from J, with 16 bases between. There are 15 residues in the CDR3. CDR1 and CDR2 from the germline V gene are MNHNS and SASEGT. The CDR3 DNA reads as TGTGCCAGCAGCCTCACTCCGACAGGTAACACTGAAGCTTTCTTT. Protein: CASSLTPTGNTEAFF.

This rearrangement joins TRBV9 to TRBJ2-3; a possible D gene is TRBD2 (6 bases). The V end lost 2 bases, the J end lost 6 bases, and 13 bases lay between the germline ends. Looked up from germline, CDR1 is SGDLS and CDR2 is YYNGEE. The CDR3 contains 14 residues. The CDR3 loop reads CASSVWDFSDTQYF. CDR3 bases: TGTGCCAGCAGCGTCTGGGACTTTTCGGATACGCAGTATTTT.

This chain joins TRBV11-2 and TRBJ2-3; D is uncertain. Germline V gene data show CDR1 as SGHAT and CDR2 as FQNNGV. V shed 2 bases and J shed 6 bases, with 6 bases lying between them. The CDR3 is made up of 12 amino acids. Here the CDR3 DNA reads TGTGCCAGCAGCTTATCTGCGGATACGCAGTATTTT. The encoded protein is CASSLSADTQYF.

The CDR3 sequence: CASSFGQGIEYGYTF. CDR3 bases: TGTGCCAGCAGCTTCGGACAGGGTATAGAGTATGGCTACACCTTC. The gene calls are TRBV7-2 and TRBJ1-2; TRBD1 matches at 8 bases. The CDR3 runs 15 residues. After removal of 3 bases from V and 5 bases from J, the junction contained 8 bases not matched to a gene. Germline V gives CDR1 SGHTA, CDR2 FQGNSA.